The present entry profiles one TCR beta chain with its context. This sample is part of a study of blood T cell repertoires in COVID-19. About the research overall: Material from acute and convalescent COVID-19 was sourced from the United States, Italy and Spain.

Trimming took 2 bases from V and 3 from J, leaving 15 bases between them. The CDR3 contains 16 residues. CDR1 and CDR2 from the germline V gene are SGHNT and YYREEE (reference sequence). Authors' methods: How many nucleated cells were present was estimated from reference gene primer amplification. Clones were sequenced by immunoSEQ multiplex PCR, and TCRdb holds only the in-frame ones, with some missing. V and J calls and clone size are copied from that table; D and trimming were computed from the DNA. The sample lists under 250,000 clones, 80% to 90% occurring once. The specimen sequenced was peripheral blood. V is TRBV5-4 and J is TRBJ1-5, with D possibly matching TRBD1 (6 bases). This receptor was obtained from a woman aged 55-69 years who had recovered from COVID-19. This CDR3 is CASSFRAQGINQPQHF. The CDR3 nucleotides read TGTGCCAGCAGCTTTCGTGCCCAGGGGATCAATCAGCCCCAGCATTTT.